The 19 T cell receptor beta chains below come from one sample, sequenced in a study of glioma-infiltrating T cells after dendritic cell vaccination. As to time point: after dendritic cell vaccination, including at tumor progression/relapse. Produced via immunoSEQ multiplex PCR; TCRdb's table is partial and in-frame only. This sample has 110,000 or so clones, with around 87% found just once. The sample here was blood, taken after dendritic cell vaccination. Every receptor here comes from a human donor with glioblastoma.

V gene TRBV9 combines with J gene TRBJ1-2; D is possibly TRBD1 (5 bases). The germline V and J ends were trimmed by 3 bases and 5 bases, with 14 bases remaining between them. CDR1 is SGDLS, CDR2 YYNGEE, per germline. The CDR3 loop spans 14 amino acids. The CDR3 region has the DNA TGTGCCAGCAGCGGTTCTGGGGCGGGGTATGGCTACACCTTC. Translation: CASSGSGAGYGYTF.

V is TRBV11-2 and J is TRBJ1-1; tentative D call: TRBD1 (5 bases). Trimming left V 1 base short and J 2 bases short, with 8 bases between. This CDR3 comprises 14 residues. The germline gives CDR1 SGHAT, CDR2 FQNNGV. CDR3 sequence (DNA): TGTGCCAGCAGCTTAGGACAGCTAAACACTGAAGCTTTCTTT. Its translation is CASSLGQLNTEAFF.

V is TRBV9 and J is TRBJ2-3, with D tentatively TRBD2 (6 bases). Trimming pared 0 bases from V and 2 bases from J, leaving 10 bases between. The CDR3 extends over 15 amino acids. Per germline, CDR1 SGDLS and CDR2 YYNGEE. The CDR3 sequence is CASSVVWGDTDTQYF. CDR3 nucleotide sequence: TGTGCCAGCAGCGTAGTCTGGGGGGACACAGATACGCAGTATTTT.

The V gene is TRBV19, the J gene TRBJ2-1; the D is unclear. Looked up from germline, CDR1 is LNHDA and CDR2 is SQIVND (reference sequence). The CDR3 runs to 15 residues. V was pared by 1 base and J by 2 bases, with 9 bases between. The chain's CDR3 is CASSIVISAYNEQFF. The CDR3 bases are TGTGCCAGTAGTATAGTCATTTCAGCCTACAATGAGCAGTTCTTC.

This clone has just one count. The gene calls are TRBV9 and TRBJ1-3; 7 bases map to TRBD1. The CDR3 is made up of 14 amino acids. The V and J ends lost 4 bases and 5 bases, in that order; junction bases with no gene match: 6. Germline CDR1 SGDLS, CDR2 YYNGEE. CDR3 bases: TGTGCCAGCAGCCCGACGACAGGGCGAAACACCATATATTTT. It yields the protein CASSPTTGRNTIYF. The full variable domain, completed using reference TRBV9 and TRBJ1-3, is DSGVTQTPKHLITATGQRVTLRCSPRSGDLSVYWYQQSLDQGLQFLIQYYNGEERAKGNILERFSAQQFPDLHSELNLSSLELGDSALYFCASSPTTGRNTIYFGEGSWLTVV.

V usage is TRBV5-1 and J usage is TRBJ2-1; 7 bases are a match to TRBD1. Germline V gives CDR1 SGHRS, CDR2 YFSETQ. J gave up 4 bases and V 4 bases, and 5 bases lay outside the gene matches. The CDR3 is 14 residues long. For the CDR3, the DNA is TGCGCCAGCAGCGAGGGACAGACATACAATGAGCAGTTCTTC. Translated, it gives CASSEGQTYNEQFF.

The V and J genes are TRBV11-2 and TRBJ2-1; no firm D call. There are 11 residues in the CDR3. The V gene's germline CDR1 is SGHAT and CDR2 FQNNGV. V lost 5 bases, J lost 4 bases, and 3 bases lay in between. This CDR3 is CASSQYNEQFF. CDR3 nucleotides: TGTGCCAGCAGCCAGTACAATGAGCAGTTCTTC.

The chain carries TRBV6-1 and TRBJ2-7; 8 bases align to TRBD2. The CDR3 is 14 amino acids. Trimming took 2 bases from V and 9 from J; bases not matched to a gene: 9. Germline V gene lookup returns CDR1 MNHNS and CDR2 SASEGT. This chain's CDR3 is CASSERGTGRVQYF. The DNA for the CDR3 is TGTGCCAGCAGTGAAAGGGGGACCGGGAGGGTGCAGTACTTC.

In this sample, this clone turned up once. The chain has TRBV5-6 and TRBJ1-1; 7 nucleotides line up with TRBD1. From germline, CDR1 is SGHDT and CDR2 YYEEEE. J lost 0 bases, V lost 4 bases, and 3 bases had no gene match. The CDR3 is made up of 14 amino acids. Here the CDR3 reads CASSGTGVNTEAFF. CDR3 DNA: TGTGCCAGCAGCGGAACAGGGGTGAACACTGAAGCTTTCTTT.

The chain combines TRBV2 with TRBJ2-1; D ambiguous. The CDR3 runs 16 residues. The germline V and J ends were trimmed by 8 bases and 5 bases, with 22 bases remaining between them. Germline V gene sequence: CDR1 SNHLY, CDR2 FYNNEI. In DNA, the CDR3 is TGTGCCAGCCAGGTCCTACCGAAGCAAAGCCACAATGAGCAGTTCTTC. Its protein is CASQVLPKQSHNEQFF.

This chain connects TRBV27 to TRBJ1-2, with D unresolved. V lost 5 bases and J lost 6, with 16 bases in between. Germline-derived CDR1 and CDR2 are MNHEY and SMNVEV (reference sequence). The CDR3 consists of 14 residues. This chain's CDR3 is CASSPAGGRDGYTF. DNA of the CDR3: TGTGCCAGCAGTCCGGCGGGAGGGCGCGATGGCTACACCTTC.

The rearrangement uses TRBV6-1 and TRBJ2-7; D gene ambiguous. The CDR3 contains 12 residues. The germline gives CDR1 MNHNS, CDR2 SASEGT. V lost 2 bases, J lost 3 bases, and 5 bases lay in between. The CDR3: CASSESGYEQYF. In DNA, the CDR3 is TGTGCCAGCAGTGAATCAGGCTACGAGCAGTACTTC.

The chain uses TRBV30 and TRBJ2-5; tentatively, D is TRBD1 (6 bases). The CDR3 consists of 13 residues. Germline V CDR1 and CDR2: GTSNPN, SVGIG (reference sequence). Trimming removed 0 bases at V and 5 bases at J, with 10 bases between. CDR3 in DNA: TGTGCCTGGAGTGTCCGAACAGGGGAGACCCAGTACTTC. This translates into CAWSVRTGETQYF.

The chain recombines TRBV18 with TRBJ1-2; TRBD1 might be the D (6 bases). This CDR3 is built from 15 residues. The V end was cut by 1 base, the J end by 3 bases, with 12 bases between. Germline values: CDR1 KGHSH, CDR2 LQKENI. The CDR3 is CASSPRDKADYGYTF. DNA for the CDR3: TGTGCCAGCTCACCACGGGACAAGGCGGACTATGGCTACACCTTC.

The V call is TRBV2, the J call TRBJ2-3; 7 bases are shared with TRBD2. V gave up 3 bases and J gave up 5 bases; unmatched junction bases: 8. The CDR3 is 15 residues long. Germline V gives CDR1 SNHLY, CDR2 FYNNEI. The CDR3 DNA is TGTGCCAGCAGTGATTTGTGGGGGGGAGGAGATACGCAGTATTTT. It is translated as CASSDLWGGGDTQYF.

This clone occurred a few times. The rearrangement joins TRBV6-1 to TRBJ1-2; D might be TRBD1 (5 bases). Per the germline V gene, CDR1 is MNHNS and CDR2 is SASEGT. Trimming pared 2 bases from V and 2 bases from J, leaving 15 bases between. The CDR3 length is 16 residues. As DNA, the CDR3 is TGTGCCAGCAGTGAAATCCCCGGCGGGGGGAACTATGGCTACACCTTC. It encodes CASSEIPGGGNYGYTF.

V is TRBV7-3 and J is TRBJ1-1, with D unresolved. The CDR3 has 16 residues. The germline gives CDR1 SGHTA, CDR2 FQGTGA. The V and J ends lost 5 bases and 0 bases respectively, with 16 bases between them. The CDR3 spells CASSPQAGRLNTEAFF. The CDR3 bases are TGTGCCAGCAGCCCCCAAGCCGGCAGGTTGAACACTGAAGCTTTCTTT.

The chain combines TRBV5-1 with TRBJ1-2; D not certain. Trimming shortened V by 0 bases and J by 2 bases, and 5 bases separated the two germline ends. CDR1 is SGHRS, CDR2 YFSETQ, per germline. The CDR3 sequence is 13 residues long. The CDR3 DNA reads TGCGCCAGCAGCTTGGGCGGCAACTATGGCTACACCTTC. Translation: CASSLGGNYGYTF.

V is TRBV6-1 and J is TRBJ2-1, with 10 bases that match TRBD1. The CDR3 has 13 residues. Germline V lookup: CDR1 MNHNS, CDR2 SASEGT. Trimming took 10 bases from V and 7 from J; bases not matched to a gene: 7. The CDR3 spells CATSRDRGNEQFF. The CDR3 nucleotides are TGTGCCACTTCCCGGGACAGGGGAAATGAGCAGTTCTTC.